A selection of T cell receptor beta chains follows, all from one sample in a study of T cell repertoires in cytomegalovirus infection. TCRdb fed the reads into MiXCR, producing one record per CDR3 protein. The sample gives roughly 350,000 distinct CDR3 sequences, about 34% of which show up once; around an eighth is in the top ten. These receptors' targets are unknown. The material sequenced was cultured PBMCs, taken from culture after CMV antigen stimulation. The source of these receptors is a human donor in good health (CMV status not recorded). Some clones in this sample may be carry-over from other donors' samples. CDR3s include the opening cysteine and the closing phenylalanine or tryptophan. The order of the fields is D gene, J gene, V gene, clone size, CDR3 DNA, CDR3 protein. A D gene is named only where the DNA matches it firmly. Size values are once, few and many counts, or a class for expanded clones, and some rows have none.

D: .; J: TRBJ2-3; V: TRBV7-3; size: .; DNA: TGTGCCAGCAGCTTCACGGGTAGCAAAGATACGCAGTATTTT; CDR3: CASSFTGSKDTQYF
D: .; J: TRBJ2-1; V: TRBV5-6; size: .; DNA: TGTGCCAGCAGCTTGGACGGGACGGGCCGCGGGAATGAGCAGTTCTTC; CDR3: CASSLDGTGRGNEQFF
D: TRBD2; J: TRBJ2-3; V: TRBV6-2/TRBV6-3; size: .; DNA: TGTGCCAACGACCAGCGGGAGACAGATACGCAGTATTTT; CDR3: CANDQRETDTQYF
D: TRBD2; J: TRBJ2-2; V: TRBV7-3; size: .; DNA: TGTGCCAGCAGCAATGGCCGGCTAGCGGGGGAATTGGAGCTGTTTTTT; CDR3: CASSNGRLAGELELFF
D: TRBD2; J: TRBJ2-3; V: TRBV19; size: .; DNA: TGTGCCAGTAATAGCGGGAGGACAGATACGCAGTATTTT; CDR3: CASNSGRTDTQYF
D: .; J: TRBJ2-1; V: TRBV9; size: few; DNA: TGTGCCAGCAGCGTAGCACCAACAGGGAGCTCCTACAATGAGCAGTTCTTC; CDR3: CASSVAPTGSSYNEQFF
D: .; J: TRBJ2-7; V: TRBV7-2; size: few; DNA: TGTGCCAGCAGCTTAGATCGGTGGAGCTCCTACGAGCAGTACTTC; CDR3: CASSLDRWSSYEQYF
D: .; J: TRBJ2-2; V: TRBV10-3; size: few; DNA: TGTGCCATCGCGTCGGACACCGGGGAGCTGTTTTTT; CDR3: CAIASDTGELFF
D: .; J: TRBJ1-6; V: TRBV7-2; size: .; DNA: TGTGCCAGCGCGAGGGTACCCTATAATTCACCCCTCCACTTT; CDR3: CASARVPYNSPLHF
D: .; J: TRBJ1-5; V: TRBV12-3/TRBV12-4; size: once; DNA: TGTGCCAGCAGTTTGAATGGGGCTCCGGATCAGCCCCAGCATTTT; CDR3: CASSLNGAPDQPQHF
D: .; J: TRBJ2-2; V: TRBV7-6; size: .; DNA: TGTGCCAGCAGCATACAGGGCCCGAACACCGGGGAGCTGTTTTTT; CDR3: CASSIQGPNTGELFF
D: TRBD1; J: TRBJ1-3; V: TRBV27; size: few; DNA: TGTGCCAGCAGTTCTCCGACAGGGACTGGAAACACCATATATTTT; CDR3: CASSSPTGTGNTIYF
D: .; J: TRBJ2-5; V: TRBV28; size: .; DNA: TGTGCCAGCAGTCTTACAGGGTGGGAGACCCAGTACTTC; CDR3: CASSLTGWETQYF
D: .; J: TRBJ2-3; V: TRBV11-3; size: .; DNA: TGTGCCAGCAGCTTAGGGTCAGGGGCGGATACGCAGTATTTT; CDR3: CASSLGSGADTQYF
D: TRBD2; J: TRBJ2-1; V: TRBV6-2/TRBV6-3; size: .; DNA: TGTGCCAGCAGCCGAGCGGGAGGGCCCTACAATGAGCAGTTCTTC; CDR3: CASSRAGGPYNEQFF
D: .; J: TRBJ1-5; V: TRBV2; size: .; DNA: TGTGCCAGCAGTGAAGCGCTTTCCAGGTTGAATCAGCCCCAGCATTTT; CDR3: CASSEALSRLNQPQHF
D: TRBD2; J: TRBJ2-3; V: TRBV9; size: .; DNA: TGTGCCAGCAGCCTGGGACTAGCGGTCGTCACAGATACGCAGTATTTT; CDR3: CASSLGLAVVTDTQYF
D: .; J: TRBJ2-4; V: TRBV6-1; size: few; DNA: TGTGCCAGCAGTGAACGGGTAGGGGGATTAGCCAAAAACATTCAGTACTTC; CDR3: CASSERVGGLAKNIQYF
D: .; J: TRBJ1-4; V: TRBV19; size: few; DNA: TGTGCCAGTAGTATCCCCCTGAGGGGGTCCGCTAATGAAAAACTGTTTTTT; CDR3: CASSIPLRGSANEKLFF
D: TRBD2; J: TRBJ2-1; V: TRBV20-1; size: few; DNA: TGCAGTGCTAGCTCTAGCGGGAGTATTATCGATGAGCAGTTCTTC; CDR3: CSASSSGSIIDEQFF
D: .; J: TRBJ1-1; V: TRBV5-1; size: few; DNA: TGCGCCAGCAGCTACGGATCCGGGTGGAACACTGAAGCTTTCTTT; CDR3: CASSYGSGWNTEAFF
D: .; J: TRBJ2-7; V: TRBV12-3/TRBV12-4; size: few; DNA: TGTGCCAGCAGGCGGGACAGTCCCTACGAGCAGTACTTC; CDR3: CASRRDSPYEQYF
D: .; J: TRBJ1-5; V: TRBV20-1; size: .; DNA: TGCAGTGCTAGTCGCCTCTCGGGCAGGGTCAATCAGCCCCAGCATTTT; CDR3: CSASRLSGRVNQPQHF
D: .; J: TRBJ1-4; V: TRBV27; size: .; DNA: TGTGCCAGCAGTTTGCGTAGGAGGGAAAAACTGTTTTTT; CDR3: CASSLRRREKLFF
D: .; J: TRBJ2-7; V: TRBV7-9; size: few; DNA: TGTGCCAGCAGCTTAACGGCGAGCTCCTACGAGCAGTACTTC; CDR3: CASSLTASSYEQYF
D: .; J: TRBJ1-2; V: TRBV19; size: once; DNA: TGTGCCAGTAGTATATACTCATTGGCCCCCGATGGCTACACCTTC; CDR3: CASSIYSLAPDGYTF
D: .; J: TRBJ2-3; V: TRBV27; size: .; DNA: TGTGCCAGCAGTTCCAGGGAGAGAAGGAGCACAGATACGCAGTATTTT; CDR3: CASSSRERRSTDTQYF
D: .; J: TRBJ1-5; V: TRBV20-1; size: .; DNA: TGCAGTGCTAGCGTATCGAGCAATCAGCCCCAGCATTTT; CDR3: CSASVSSNQPQHF
D: TRBD1; J: TRBJ2-5; V: TRBV7-2; size: few; DNA: TGTGCCAGCAGTCAACAGGGGACCCAAGAGACCCAGTACTTC; CDR3: CASSQQGTQETQYF
D: TRBD2; J: TRBJ2-1; V: TRBV7-8; size: .; DNA: TGTGCCAGCAGCTTTCTTAGCGGGTTTGCGATCCTTTACAATGAGCAGTTCTTC; CDR3: CASSFLSGFAILYNEQFF
D: TRBD2; J: TRBJ2-2; V: TRBV5-4; size: .; DNA: TGTGCCAGCAGCCCGACTAGCGGGATAAACACCGGGGAGCTGTTTTTT; CDR3: CASSPTSGINTGELFF
D: .; J: TRBJ2-7; V: TRBV6-5; size: .; DNA: TGTGCCAGCAGTTACCGGTCCGAGCAGTACTTC; CDR3: CASSYRSEQYF
D: TRBD2; J: TRBJ2-2; V: TRBV6-2/TRBV6-3; size: .; DNA: TGTGCCAGCAGTTACCGAGCGGGAGCGGGCGGCACCGGGGAGCTGTTTTTT; CDR3: CASSYRAGAGGTGELFF
D: .; J: TRBJ2-5; V: TRBV10-3; size: .; DNA: TGTGCCATCAGGCGTGGAGACCAACAAGAGACCCAGTACTTC; CDR3: CAIRRGDQQETQYF
D: TRBD2; J: TRBJ2-3; V: TRBV27; size: many; DNA: TGTGCCAGAGGGTGTTGCGGGAGAAGAGATACGCAGTATTTT; CDR3: CARGCCGRRDTQYF
D: TRBD2; J: TRBJ2-3; V: TRBV19; size: .; DNA: TGTGCCAGTACCCTATCCCCAAGCGGGAGTGGCACAGATACGCAGTATTTT; CDR3: CASTLSPSGSGTDTQYF
D: TRBD2; J: TRBJ2-3; V: TRBV7-9; size: many; DNA: TGTGCCAGCAGCTTGCTAGCGGGGGCTTCTGGGACAGATACGCAGTATTTT; CDR3: CASSLLAGASGTDTQYF
D: .; J: TRBJ2-1; V: TRBV28; size: .; DNA: TGTGCCAGCAGGGAACTAGCTTCCTACAATGAGCAGTTCTTC; CDR3: CASRELASYNEQFF
D: .; J: TRBJ1-1; V: TRBV7-8; size: .; DNA: TGTGCCAGCAGCATGGTGGAGGGGAGCACTGAAGCTTTCTTT; CDR3: CASSMVEGSTEAFF
D: .; J: TRBJ1-1; V: TRBV7-2; size: .; DNA: TGTGCCAGCATTTCCAGTATGAACACTGAAGCTTTCTTT; CDR3: CASISSMNTEAFF
D: TRBD1; J: TRBJ2-5; V: TRBV7-1; size: .; DNA: TGTGCCAGCTCTACCGGGACAGCCTCCCAAGAGACCCAGTACTTC; CDR3: CASSTGTASQETQYF
D: TRBD1; J: TRBJ1-6; V: TRBV6-2/TRBV6-3; size: .; DNA: TGTGCCAGCAGTTCAAGGACAGGTCTAAATTCACCCCTCCACTTT; CDR3: CASSSRTGLNSPLHF
D: .; J: TRBJ1-1; V: TRBV6-6; size: .; DNA: TGTGCCAGCAGTTACGTTGGGACTGAAGCTTTCTTT; CDR3: CASSYVGTEAFF
D: TRBD1; J: TRBJ2-7; V: TRBV28; size: few; DNA: TGTGCCAGCAGTTTCAGGACAGGGGGCTACGAGCAGTACTTC; CDR3: CASSFRTGGYEQYF
D: .; J: TRBJ1-3; V: TRBV20-1; size: few; DNA: TGCAGTGCTAGCCCAGGGAACGTCGCTGGAAACACCATATATTTT; CDR3: CSASPGNVAGNTIYF
D: TRBD1; J: TRBJ1-2; V: TRBV27; size: few; DNA: TGTGCCAGCAGTGCTACCAGACAGGGAACCAACTATGGCTACACCTTC; CDR3: CASSATRQGTNYGYTF
D: TRBD1; J: TRBJ2-7; V: TRBV4-2; size: .; DNA: TGTGCCAGCAGCCAAAGGCTAGGGGGCCAGGCCTACGAGCAGTACTTC; CDR3: CASSQRLGGQAYEQYF
D: .; J: TRBJ2-3; V: TRBV4-1; size: few; DNA: TGCGCCAGCAGCCAGGAGGCCCATACGCAGTATTTT; CDR3: CASSQEAHTQYF
D: .; J: TRBJ1-6; V: TRBV7-2; size: .; DNA: TGTGCCAGCAGCTTCCCCGGCAGCCATAATTCACCCCTCCACTTT; CDR3: CASSFPGSHNSPLHF
D: .; J: TRBJ1-1; V: TRBV6-6; size: .; DNA: TGTGCCAGCAGTTTTTCGGGTTTGGGGACTGAAGCTTTCTTT; CDR3: CASSFSGLGTEAFF
D: TRBD1; J: TRBJ2-3; V: TRBV7-9; size: .; DNA: TGTGCCAGCAGACCACAGGGGGCTGCGGATACGCAGTATTTT; CDR3: CASRPQGAADTQYF